The clone carrying this TCR beta chain was counted ten times or more. Its specificity is unknown. CDR3 length: 15 amino acids. The V gene's germline CDR1 is MDHEN and CDR2 SYDVKM. The V end was cut by 5 bases, the J end by 4 bases, with 17 bases between. The data were obtained in a study of T cells after yellow fever vaccination. About the research overall: Fractions of limited cellularity were prepared by means of SMART-Seq v4 Ultra Low Input.

Study-wide results and caveats: Post-booster samples contained most primary-vaccination clones (about 95% CD4, about 90% CD8). The CD4 and CD8 compartments had a small share of their clonotypes in common.

TCR cDNA, made by 5'RACE template switching, carried an added universal primer site and UMIs. MiXCR, run by TCRdb on the 5' RACE reads, gives a single entry per CDR3 protein. The table shows some 300,000 distinct CDR3 sequences, with more than 3% occurring only once. The specimen comprised PBMCs, sampled on the day of the yellow fever booster vaccination. This sequence originates from a man aged 18-30 years who received the YFV17D yellow fever vaccine. This chain links TRBV28 with TRBJ1-1; TRBD1 might be the D (5 bases). DNA for the CDR3: TGTGCCAGCAGTACCCGATGGGGGAGGGGCACTGAAGCTTTCTTT. Translating gives CASSTRWGRGTEAFF.